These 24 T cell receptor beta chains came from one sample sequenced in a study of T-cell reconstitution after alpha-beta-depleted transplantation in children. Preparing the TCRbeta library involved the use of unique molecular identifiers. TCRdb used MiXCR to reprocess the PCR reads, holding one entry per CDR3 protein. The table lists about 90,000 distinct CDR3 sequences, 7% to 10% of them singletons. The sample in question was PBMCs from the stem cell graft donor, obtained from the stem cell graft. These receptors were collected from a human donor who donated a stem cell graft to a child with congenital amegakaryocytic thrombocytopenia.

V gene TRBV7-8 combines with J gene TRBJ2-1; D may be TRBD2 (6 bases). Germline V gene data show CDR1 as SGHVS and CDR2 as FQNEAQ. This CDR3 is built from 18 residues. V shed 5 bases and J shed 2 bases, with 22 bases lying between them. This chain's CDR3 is CASSPRGSGNGAYNEQFF. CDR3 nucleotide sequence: TGTGCCAGCAGCCCGCGGGGTTCCGGGAATGGCGCCTACAATGAGCAGTTCTTC.

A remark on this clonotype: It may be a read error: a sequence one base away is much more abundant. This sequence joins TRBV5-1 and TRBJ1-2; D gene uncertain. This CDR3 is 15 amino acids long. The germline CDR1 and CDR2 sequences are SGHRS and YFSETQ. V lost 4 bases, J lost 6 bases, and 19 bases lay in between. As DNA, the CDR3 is TGCGCCAGCAGCGCAGCAAGGTCCTTTGGAAATGGCTACACCTTC. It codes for CASSAARSFGNGYTF.

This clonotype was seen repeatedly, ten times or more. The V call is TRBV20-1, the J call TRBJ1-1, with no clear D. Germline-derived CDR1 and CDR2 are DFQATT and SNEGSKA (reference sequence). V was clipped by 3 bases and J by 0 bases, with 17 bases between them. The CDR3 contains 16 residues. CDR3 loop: CSASSWAVALNTEAFF. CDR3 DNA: TGCAGTGCTAGTAGCTGGGCGGTGGCCCTGAACACTGAAGCTTTCTTT.

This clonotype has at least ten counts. Written as DNA, the CDR3 is TGTGCCAGCTCACCACCGGGACAAACTAGCACAGATACGCAGTATTTT. Amino acids: CASSPPGQTSTDTQYF. This chain uses TRBV18 with TRBJ2-3, with D possibly TRBD1 on 6 matching bases. The V end lost 0 bases, the J end lost 0 bases, and 10 bases lay between the germline ends. This CDR3 is built from 16 residues. Germline V gives CDR1 KGHSH, CDR2 LQKENI.

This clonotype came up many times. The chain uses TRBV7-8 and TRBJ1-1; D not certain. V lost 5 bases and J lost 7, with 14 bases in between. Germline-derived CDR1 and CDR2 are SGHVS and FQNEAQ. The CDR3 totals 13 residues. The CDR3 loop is CASSGGKPFEAFF. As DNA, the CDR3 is TGTGCCAGCAGCGGCGGGAAACCCTTTGAAGCTTTCTTT.

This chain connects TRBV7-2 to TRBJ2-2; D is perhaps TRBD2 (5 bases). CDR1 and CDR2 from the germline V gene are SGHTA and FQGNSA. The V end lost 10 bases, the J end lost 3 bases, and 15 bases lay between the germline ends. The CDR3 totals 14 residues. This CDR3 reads CATLSATHTGELFF. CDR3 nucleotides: TGTGCCACCCTTAGCGCGACTCACACCGGGGAGCTGTTTTTT. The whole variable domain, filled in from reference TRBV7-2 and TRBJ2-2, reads GAGVSQSPSNKVTEKGKDVELRCDPISGHTALYWYRQSLGQGLEFLIYFQGNSAPDKSGLPSDRFSAERTGGSVSTLTIQRTQQEDSAVYLCATLSATHTGELFFGEGSRLTVL.

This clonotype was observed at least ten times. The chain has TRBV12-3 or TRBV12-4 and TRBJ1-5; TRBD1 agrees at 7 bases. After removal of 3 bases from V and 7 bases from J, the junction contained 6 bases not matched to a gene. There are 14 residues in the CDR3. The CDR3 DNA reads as TGTGCCAGCAGTTTCGACAGGGTTGTGCAGCCCCAGCATTTT. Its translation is CASSFDRVVQPQHF.

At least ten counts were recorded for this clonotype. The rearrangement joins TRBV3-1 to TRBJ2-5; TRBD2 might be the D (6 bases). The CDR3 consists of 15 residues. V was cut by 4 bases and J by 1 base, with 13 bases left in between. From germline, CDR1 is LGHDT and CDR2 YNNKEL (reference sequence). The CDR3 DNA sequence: TGTGCCAGCAGCCCCCAGGGACTGATCCAAGAGACCCAGTACTTC. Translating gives CASSPQGLIQETQYF.

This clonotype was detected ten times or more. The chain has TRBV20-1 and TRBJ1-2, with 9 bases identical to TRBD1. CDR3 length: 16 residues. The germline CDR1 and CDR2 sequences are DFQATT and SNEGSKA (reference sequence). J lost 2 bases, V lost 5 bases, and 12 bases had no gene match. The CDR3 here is CSAPSVPGQGNYGYTF. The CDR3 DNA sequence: TGCAGTGCTCCCAGCGTTCCGGGACAGGGCAACTATGGCTACACCTTC.

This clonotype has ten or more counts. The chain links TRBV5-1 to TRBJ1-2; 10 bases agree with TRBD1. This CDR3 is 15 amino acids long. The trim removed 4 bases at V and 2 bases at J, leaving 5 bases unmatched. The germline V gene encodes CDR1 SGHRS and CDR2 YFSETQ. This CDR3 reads CASSGGTGANYGYTF. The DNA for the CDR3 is TGCGCCAGCAGCGGAGGGACAGGGGCAAACTATGGCTACACCTTC.

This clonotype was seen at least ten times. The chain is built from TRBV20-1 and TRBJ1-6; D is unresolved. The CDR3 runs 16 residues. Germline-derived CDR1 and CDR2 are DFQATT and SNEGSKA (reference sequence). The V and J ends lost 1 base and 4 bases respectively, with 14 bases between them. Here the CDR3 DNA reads TGCAGTGCTAGAGCCGGACCAGGTTTATATAATTCACCCCTCCACTTT. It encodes CSARAGPGLYNSPLHF.

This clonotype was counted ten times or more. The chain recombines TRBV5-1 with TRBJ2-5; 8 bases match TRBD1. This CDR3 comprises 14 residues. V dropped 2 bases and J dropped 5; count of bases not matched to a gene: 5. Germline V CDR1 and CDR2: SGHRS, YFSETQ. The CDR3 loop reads CASSFRGLTETQYF. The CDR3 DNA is TGCGCCAGCAGCTTCAGGGGGCTAACGGAGACCCAGTACTTC.

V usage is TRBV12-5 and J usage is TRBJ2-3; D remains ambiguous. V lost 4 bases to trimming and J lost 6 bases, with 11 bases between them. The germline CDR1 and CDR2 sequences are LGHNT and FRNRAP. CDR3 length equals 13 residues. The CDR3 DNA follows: TGTGCTAGTGGTTCCCAGCTGGGGGATACGCAGTATTTT. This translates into CASGSQLGDTQYF.

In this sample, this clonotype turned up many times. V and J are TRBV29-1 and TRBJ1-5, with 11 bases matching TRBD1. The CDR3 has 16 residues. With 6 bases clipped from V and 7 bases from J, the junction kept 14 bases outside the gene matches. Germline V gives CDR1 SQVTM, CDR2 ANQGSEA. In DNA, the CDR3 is TGCAGCGTCGCCCTCGGGACAGGGGGAGTAGGACAGCCCCAGCATTTT. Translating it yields CSVALGTGGVGQPQHF.

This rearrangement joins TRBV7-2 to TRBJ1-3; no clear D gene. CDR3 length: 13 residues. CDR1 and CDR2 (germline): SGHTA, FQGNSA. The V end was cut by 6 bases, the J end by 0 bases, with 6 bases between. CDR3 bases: TGTGCCAGCAGTCGGAGCTCTGGAAACACCATATATTTT. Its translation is CASSRSSGNTIYF. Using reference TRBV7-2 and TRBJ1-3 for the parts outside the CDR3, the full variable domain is GAGVSQSPSNKVTEKGKDVELRCDPISGHTALYWYRQSLGQGLEFLIYFQGNSAPDKSGLPSDRFSAERTGGSVSTLTIQRTQQEDSAVYLCASSRSSGNTIYFGEGSWLTVV.

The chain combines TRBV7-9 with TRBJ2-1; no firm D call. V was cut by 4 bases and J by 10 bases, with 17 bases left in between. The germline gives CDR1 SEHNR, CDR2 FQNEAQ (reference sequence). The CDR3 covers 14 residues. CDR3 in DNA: TGTGCCAGCAGCTCCGGGCTCCTGTGCAGGGAGCAGTTCTTC. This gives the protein CASSSGLLCREQFF.

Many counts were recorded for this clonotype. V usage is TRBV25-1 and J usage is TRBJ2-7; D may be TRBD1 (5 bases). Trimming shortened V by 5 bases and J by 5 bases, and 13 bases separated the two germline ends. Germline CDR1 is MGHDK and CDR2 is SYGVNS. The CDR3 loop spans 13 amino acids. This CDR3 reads CASSLAGKNEQYF. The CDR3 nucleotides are TGTGCCAGCAGTCTGGCAGGGAAAAACGAGCAGTACTTC.

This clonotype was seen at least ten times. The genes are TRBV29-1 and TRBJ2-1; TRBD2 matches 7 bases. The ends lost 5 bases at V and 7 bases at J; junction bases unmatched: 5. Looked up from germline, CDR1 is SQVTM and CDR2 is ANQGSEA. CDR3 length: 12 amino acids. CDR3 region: CSVPILANEQFF. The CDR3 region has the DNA TGCAGCGTTCCAATACTAGCGAATGAGCAGTTCTTC.

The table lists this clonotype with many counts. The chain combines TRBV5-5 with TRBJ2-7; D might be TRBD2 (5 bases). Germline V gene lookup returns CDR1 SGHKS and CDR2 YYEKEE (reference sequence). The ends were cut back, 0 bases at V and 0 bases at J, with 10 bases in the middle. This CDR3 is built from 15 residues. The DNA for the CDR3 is TGTGCCAGCAGCTTGGAGCGGAAGACCTCCTACGAGCAGTACTTC. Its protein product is CASSLERKTSYEQYF. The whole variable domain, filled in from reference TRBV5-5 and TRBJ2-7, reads DAGVTQSPTHLIKTRGQQVTLRCSPISGHKSVSWYQQVLGQGPQFIFQYYEKEERGRGNFPDRFSARQFPNYSSELNVNALLLGDSALYLCASSLERKTSYEQYFGPGTRLTVT.

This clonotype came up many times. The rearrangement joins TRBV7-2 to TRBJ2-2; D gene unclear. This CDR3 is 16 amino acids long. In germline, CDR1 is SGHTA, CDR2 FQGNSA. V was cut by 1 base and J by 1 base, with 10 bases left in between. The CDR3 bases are TGTGCCAGCAGCTTAGTCCAGCTCAAGAACACCGGGGAGCTGTTTTTT. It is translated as CASSLVQLKNTGELFF. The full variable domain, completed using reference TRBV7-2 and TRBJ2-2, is GAGVSQSPSNKVTEKGKDVELRCDPISGHTALYWYRQSLGQGLEFLIYFQGNSAPDKSGLPSDRFSAERTGGSVSTLTIQRTQQEDSAVYLCASSLVQLKNTGELFFGEGSRLTVL.

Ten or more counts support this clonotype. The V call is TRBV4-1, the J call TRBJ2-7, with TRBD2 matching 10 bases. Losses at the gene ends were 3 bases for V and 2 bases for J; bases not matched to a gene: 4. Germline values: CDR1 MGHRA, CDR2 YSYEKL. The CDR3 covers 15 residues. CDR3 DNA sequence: TGCGCCAGCAGCCAGATAGCGGGAGGAGCCTACGAGCAGTACTTC. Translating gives CASSQIAGGAYEQYF.

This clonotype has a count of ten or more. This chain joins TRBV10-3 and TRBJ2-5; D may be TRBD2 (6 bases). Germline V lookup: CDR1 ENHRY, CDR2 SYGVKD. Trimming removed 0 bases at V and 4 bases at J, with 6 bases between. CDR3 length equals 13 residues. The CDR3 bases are TGTGCCATCAGTGAGTCCGGGGGAGAGACCCAGTACTTC. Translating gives CAISESGGETQYF.

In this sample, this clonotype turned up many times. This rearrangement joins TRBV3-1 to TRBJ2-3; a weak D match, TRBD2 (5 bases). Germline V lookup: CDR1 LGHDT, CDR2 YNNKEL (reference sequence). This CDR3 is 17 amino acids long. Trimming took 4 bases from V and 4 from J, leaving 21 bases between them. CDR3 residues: CASSPGGGMGSSDTQYF. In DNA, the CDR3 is TGTGCCAGCAGCCCAGGAGGCGGAATGGGGAGCTCAGATACGCAGTATTTT.

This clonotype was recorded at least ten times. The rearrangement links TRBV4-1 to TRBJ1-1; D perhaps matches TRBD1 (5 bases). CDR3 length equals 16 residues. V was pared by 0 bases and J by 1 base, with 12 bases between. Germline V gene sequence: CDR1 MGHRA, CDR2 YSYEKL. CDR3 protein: CASSQDGADPNTEAFF. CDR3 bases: TGCGCCAGCAGCCAAGATGGGGCCGACCCGAACACTGAAGCTTTCTTT.